Given below is one TCR beta chain in context. The data derive from a study of monozygotic twins with inflammatory bowel disease. TCRdb reworked the 5' RACE reads into one entry per CDR3 protein, no DNA. The sample yields over 350,000 distinct CDR3 sequences, of which the top ten take up approximately 2.8%. Germline V gene sequence: CDR1 SGHTA, CDR2 FQGTGA. This CDR3 region has 16 residues. The V call is TRBV7-3, the J call TRBJ2-3; the TRBD2 assignment by TCRdb is unverifiable without DNA. The sequenced material came from blood. This clonotype was sampled from a human donor with ulcerative colitis or Crohn's disease, or a healthy co-twin of an affected twin (not recorded which). The CDR3 spells CASSRTSGGYPDTQYF.